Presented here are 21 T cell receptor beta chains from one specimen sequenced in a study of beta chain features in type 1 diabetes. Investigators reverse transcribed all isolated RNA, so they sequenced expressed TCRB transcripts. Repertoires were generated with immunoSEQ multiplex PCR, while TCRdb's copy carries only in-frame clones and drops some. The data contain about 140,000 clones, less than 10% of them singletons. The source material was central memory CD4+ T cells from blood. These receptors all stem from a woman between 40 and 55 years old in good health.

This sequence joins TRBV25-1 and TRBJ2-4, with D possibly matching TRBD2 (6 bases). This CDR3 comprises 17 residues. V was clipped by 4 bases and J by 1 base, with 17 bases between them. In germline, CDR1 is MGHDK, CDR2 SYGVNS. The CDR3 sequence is CASSAGTGVVAKNIQYF. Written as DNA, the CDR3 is TGTGCCAGCAGTGCAGGAACGGGGGTGGTTGCCAAAAACATTCAGTACTTC. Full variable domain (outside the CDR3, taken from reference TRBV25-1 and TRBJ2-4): EADIYQTPRYLVIGTGKKITLECSQTMGHDKMYWYQQDPGMELHLIHYSYGVNSTEKGDLSSESTVSRIRTEHFPLTLESARPSHTSQYLCASSAGTGVVAKNIQYFGAGTRLSVL.

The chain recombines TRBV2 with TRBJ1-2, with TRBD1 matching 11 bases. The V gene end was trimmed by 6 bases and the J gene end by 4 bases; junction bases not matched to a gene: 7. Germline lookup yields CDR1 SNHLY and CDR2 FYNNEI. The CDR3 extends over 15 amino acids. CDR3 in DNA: TGTGCCAGCAGGATGGGGACAGGGGGTCTCTATGGCTACACCTTC. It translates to CASRMGTGGLYGYTF.

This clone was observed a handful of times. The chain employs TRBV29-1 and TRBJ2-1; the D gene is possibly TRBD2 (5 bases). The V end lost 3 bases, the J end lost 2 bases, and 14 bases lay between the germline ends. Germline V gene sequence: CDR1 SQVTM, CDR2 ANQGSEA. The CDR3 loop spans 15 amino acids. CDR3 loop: CSVDIADYTYNEQFF. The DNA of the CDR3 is TGCAGCGTTGATATAGCAGACTACACCTACAATGAGCAGTTCTTC.

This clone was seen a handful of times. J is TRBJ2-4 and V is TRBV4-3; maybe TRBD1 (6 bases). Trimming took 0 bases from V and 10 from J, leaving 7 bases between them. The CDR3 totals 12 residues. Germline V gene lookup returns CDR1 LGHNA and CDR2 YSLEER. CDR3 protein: CASSQEGGIQYF. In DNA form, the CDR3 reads TGCGCCAGCAGCCAAGAAGGGGGAATTCAGTACTTC.

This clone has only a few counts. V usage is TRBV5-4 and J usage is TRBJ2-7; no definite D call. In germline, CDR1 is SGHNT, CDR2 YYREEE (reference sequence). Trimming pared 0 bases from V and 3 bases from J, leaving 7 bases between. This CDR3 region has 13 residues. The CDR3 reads CASSLGGRYEQYF. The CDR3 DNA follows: TGTGCCAGCAGCTTGGGCGGCCGCTACGAGCAGTACTTC. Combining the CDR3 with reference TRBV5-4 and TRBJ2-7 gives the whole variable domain ETGVTQSPTHLIKTRGQQVTLRCSSQSGHNTVSWYQQALGQGPQFIFQYYREEENGRGNFPPRFSGLQFPNYSSELNVNALELDDSALYLCASSLGGRYEQYFGPGTRLTVT.

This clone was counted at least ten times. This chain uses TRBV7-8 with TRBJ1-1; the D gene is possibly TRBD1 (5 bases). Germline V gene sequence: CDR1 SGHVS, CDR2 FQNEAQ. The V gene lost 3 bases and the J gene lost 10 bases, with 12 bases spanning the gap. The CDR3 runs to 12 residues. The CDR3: CASSFDQGPAFF. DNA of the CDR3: TGTGCCAGCAGCTTCGATCAGGGTCCAGCTTTCTTT.

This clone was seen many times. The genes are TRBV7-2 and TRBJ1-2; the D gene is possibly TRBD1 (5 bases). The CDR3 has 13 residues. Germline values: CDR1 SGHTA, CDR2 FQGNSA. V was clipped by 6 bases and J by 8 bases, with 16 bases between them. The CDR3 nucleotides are TGTGCCAGCAGTTTTGGGGCGAGGTCAGGCTACACCTTC. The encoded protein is CASSFGARSGYTF. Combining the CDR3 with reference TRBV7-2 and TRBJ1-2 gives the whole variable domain GAGVSQSPSNKVTEKGKDVELRCDPISGHTALYWYRQSLGQGLEFLIYFQGNSAPDKSGLPSDRFSAERTGGSVSTLTIQRTQQEDSAVYLCASSFGARSGYTFGSGTRLTVV.

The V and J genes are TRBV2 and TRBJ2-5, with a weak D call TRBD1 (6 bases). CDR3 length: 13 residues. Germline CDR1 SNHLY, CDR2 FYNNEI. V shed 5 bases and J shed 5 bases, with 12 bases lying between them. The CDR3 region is CASSTGNSETQYF. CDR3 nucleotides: TGTGCCAGCAGTACAGGGAATAGCGAGACCCAGTACTTC.

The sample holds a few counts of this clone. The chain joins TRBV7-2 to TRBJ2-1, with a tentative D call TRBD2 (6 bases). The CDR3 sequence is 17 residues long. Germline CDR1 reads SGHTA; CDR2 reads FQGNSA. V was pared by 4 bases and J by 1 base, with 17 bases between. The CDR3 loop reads CASSSLNRDWSYNEQFF. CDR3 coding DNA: TGTGCCAGCAGCTCCCTCAACCGGGACTGGTCCTACAATGAGCAGTTCTTC.

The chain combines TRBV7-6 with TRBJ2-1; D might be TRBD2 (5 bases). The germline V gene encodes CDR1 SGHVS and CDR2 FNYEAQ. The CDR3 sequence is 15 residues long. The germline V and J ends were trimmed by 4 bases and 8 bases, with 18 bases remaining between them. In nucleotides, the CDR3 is TGTGCCAGCAGCTATGGGAGTAGCCTGGTCGATGAGCAGTTCTTC. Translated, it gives CASSYGSSLVDEQFF.

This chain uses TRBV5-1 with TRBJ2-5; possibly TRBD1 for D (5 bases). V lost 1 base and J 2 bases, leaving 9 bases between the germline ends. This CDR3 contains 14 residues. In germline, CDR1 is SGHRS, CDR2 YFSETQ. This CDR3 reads CASSLSDRQETQYF. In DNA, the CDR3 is TGCGCCAGCAGCTTGTCTGACAGACAAGAGACCCAGTACTTC.

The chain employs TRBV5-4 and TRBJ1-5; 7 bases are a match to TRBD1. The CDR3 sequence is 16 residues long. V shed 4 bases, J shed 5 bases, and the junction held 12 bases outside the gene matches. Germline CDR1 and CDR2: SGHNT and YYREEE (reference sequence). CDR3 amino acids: CASSPSPDRDHQPQHF. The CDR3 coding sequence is TGTGCCAGCAGCCCCTCCCCCGACAGGGACCATCAGCCCCAGCATTTT.

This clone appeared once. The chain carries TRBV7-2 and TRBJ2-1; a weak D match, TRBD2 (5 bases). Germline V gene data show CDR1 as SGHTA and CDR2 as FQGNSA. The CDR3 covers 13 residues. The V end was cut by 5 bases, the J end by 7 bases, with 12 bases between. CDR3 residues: CASSPDGINEQFF. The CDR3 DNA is TGTGCCAGCAGCCCTGACGGGATAAATGAGCAGTTCTTC.

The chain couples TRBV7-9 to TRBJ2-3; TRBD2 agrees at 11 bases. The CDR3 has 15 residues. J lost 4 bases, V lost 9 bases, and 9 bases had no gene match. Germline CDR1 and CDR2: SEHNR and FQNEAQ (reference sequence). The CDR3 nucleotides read TGTGCCAGTTCGAAACTAGCGGGGGCTCCAGATACGCAGTATTTT. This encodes CASSKLAGAPDTQYF.

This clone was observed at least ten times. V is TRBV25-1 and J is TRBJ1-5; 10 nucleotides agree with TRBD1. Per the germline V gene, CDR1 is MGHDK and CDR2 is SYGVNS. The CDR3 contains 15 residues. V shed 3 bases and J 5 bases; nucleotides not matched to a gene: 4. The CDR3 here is CASSDPGTGDQPQHF. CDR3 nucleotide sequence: TGTGCCAGCAGTGATCCCGGGACAGGGGATCAGCCCCAGCATTTT.

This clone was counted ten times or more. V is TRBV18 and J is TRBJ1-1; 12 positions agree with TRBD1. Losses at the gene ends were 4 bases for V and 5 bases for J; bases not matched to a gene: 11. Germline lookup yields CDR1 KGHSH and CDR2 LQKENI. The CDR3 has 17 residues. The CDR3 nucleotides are TGTGCCAGCTCACGTGCCGGGACAGGGGGCCTTGGGACTGAAGCTTTCTTT. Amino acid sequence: CASSRAGTGGLGTEAFF.

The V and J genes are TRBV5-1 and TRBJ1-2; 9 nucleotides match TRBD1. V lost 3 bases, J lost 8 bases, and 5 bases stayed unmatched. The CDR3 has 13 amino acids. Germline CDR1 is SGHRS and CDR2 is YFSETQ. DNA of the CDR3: TGCGCCAGCAGCTCGGGACAGGGTGGAGGCTACACCTTC. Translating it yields CASSSGQGGGYTF.

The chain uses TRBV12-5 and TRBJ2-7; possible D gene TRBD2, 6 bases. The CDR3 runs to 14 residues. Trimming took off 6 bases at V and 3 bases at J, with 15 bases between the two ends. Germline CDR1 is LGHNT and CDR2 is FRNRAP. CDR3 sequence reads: CASGRSGGDYEQYF. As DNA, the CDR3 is TGTGCTAGTGGCCGTTCCGGAGGGGACTACGAGCAGTACTTC.

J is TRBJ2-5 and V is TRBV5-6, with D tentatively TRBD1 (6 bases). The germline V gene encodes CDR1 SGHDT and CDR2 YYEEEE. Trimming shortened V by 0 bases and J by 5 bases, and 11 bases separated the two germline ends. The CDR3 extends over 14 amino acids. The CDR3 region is CASSLGGPGETQYF. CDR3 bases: TGTGCCAGCAGCTTGGGGGGGCCCGGGGAGACCCAGTACTTC.

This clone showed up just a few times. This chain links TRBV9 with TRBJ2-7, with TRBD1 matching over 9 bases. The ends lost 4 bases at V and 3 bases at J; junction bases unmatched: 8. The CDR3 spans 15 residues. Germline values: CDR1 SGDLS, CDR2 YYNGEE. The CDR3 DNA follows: TGTGCCAGCAGCACCGGACAGGGGAGGAACTACGAGCAGTACTTC. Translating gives CASSTGQGRNYEQYF.

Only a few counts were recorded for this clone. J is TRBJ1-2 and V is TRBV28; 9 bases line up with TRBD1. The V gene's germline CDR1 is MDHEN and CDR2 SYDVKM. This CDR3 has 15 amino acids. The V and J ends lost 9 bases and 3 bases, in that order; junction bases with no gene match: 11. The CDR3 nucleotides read TGTGCCAGTTCGGGACAGGGAATGGGGGACTATGGCTACACCTTC. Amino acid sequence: CASSGQGMGDYGYTF.